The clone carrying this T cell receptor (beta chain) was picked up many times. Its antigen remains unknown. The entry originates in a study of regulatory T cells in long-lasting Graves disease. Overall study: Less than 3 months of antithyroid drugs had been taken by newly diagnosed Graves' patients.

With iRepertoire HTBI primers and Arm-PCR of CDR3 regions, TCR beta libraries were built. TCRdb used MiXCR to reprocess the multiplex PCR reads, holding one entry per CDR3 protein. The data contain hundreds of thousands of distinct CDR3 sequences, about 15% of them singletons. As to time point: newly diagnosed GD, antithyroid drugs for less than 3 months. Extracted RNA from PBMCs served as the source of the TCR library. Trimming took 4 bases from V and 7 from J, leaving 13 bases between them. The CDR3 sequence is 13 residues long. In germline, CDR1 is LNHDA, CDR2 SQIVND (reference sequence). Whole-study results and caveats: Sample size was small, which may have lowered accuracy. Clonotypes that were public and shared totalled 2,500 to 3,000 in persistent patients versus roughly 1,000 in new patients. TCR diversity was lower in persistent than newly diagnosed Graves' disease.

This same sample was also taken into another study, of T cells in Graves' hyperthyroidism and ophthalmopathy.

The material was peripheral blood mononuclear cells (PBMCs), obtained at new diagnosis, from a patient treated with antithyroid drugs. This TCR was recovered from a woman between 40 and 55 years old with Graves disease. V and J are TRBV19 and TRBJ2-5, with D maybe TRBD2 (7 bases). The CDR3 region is CASSNNREGTQYF. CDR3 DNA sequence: TGTGCCAGTAGTAACAACAGGGAGGGGACCCAGTACTTC.